A single sample gave rise to the 16 T cell receptor beta chains below, sequenced in a study of blood T cell repertoires in COVID-19. TCRdb's copy holds only in-frame clones and misses some; the assay was immunoSEQ multiplex PCR. The top ten clones hold around 2% of a sample with roughly 340,000 clones, around 87% of them seen once. The sequencing input was PBMCs or T cells enriched from blood (not recorded which). The receptors were gathered from a man aged 40-55 years in a cohort exposed to, infected with or recovered from COVID-19 (not recorded which).

The genes are TRBV18 and TRBJ1-2; TRBD1 matches at 10 bases. CDR1 is KGHSH, CDR2 LQKENI, per germline. Unmatched junction bases numbered 19, after V lost 3 bases and J lost 6 bases. This CDR3 is built from 19 residues. The CDR3 loop is CASSPITGTGAAYRNGYTF. DNA of the CDR3: TGTGCCAGCTCACCGATTACCGGGACAGGGGCCGCCTATCGTAATGGCTACACCTTC. Looking up the rest from reference TRBV18 and TRBJ1-2 gives the full variable domain: NAGVMQNPRHLVRRRGQEARLRCSPMKGHSHVYWYRQLPEEGLKFMVYLQKENIIDESGMPKERFSAEFPKEGPSILRIQQVVRGDSAAYFCASSPITGTGAAYRNGYTFGSGTRLTVV.

J is TRBJ2-7 and V is TRBV11-2; a possible D gene is TRBD2 (5 bases). V dropped 5 bases and J dropped 3 bases, with 14 bases sitting between them. Germline V gene data show CDR1 as SGHAT and CDR2 as FQNNGV. CDR3 length: 14 residues. Here the CDR3 DNA reads TGTGCCAGCAGCCCGCGGGTGTACGGCTACGAGCAGTACTTC. The encoded protein is CASSPRVYGYEQYF.

The gene calls are TRBV7-3 and TRBJ2-7; 7 nucleotides agree with TRBD1. Germline lookup yields CDR1 SGHTA and CDR2 FQGTGA. V gave up 2 bases and J gave up 3 bases; unmatched junction bases: 1. The CDR3 extends over 13 amino acids. The CDR3 DNA sequence: TGTGCCAGCAGCTTATCAGGGGGCTACGAGCAGTACTTC. Protein sequence: CASSLSGGYEQYF.

This clone appeared a single time. The V and J genes are TRBV30 and TRBJ2-3, with 10 bases aligning to TRBD2. In germline, CDR1 is GTSNPN, CDR2 SVGIG (reference sequence). This CDR3 has 13 amino acids. V gave up 2 bases and J gave up 5 bases; unmatched junction bases: 1. Here the CDR3 DNA reads TGTGCCTGGAGTTGGACTAGCGGAGATACGCAGTATTTT. Its protein is CAWSWTSGDTQYF.

The chain uses TRBV27 and TRBJ2-7; 10 bases map to TRBD1. The V gene's germline CDR1 is MNHEY and CDR2 SMNVEV (reference sequence). Trimming removed 8 bases from V and 2 bases from J; junction bases left unmatched: 6. The CDR3 is 14 amino acids. Here the CDR3 reads CASRFGQGAYEQYF. Written as DNA, the CDR3 is TGTGCCAGCCGCTTCGGACAGGGGGCCTACGAGCAGTACTTC.

V gene TRBV4-1 combines with J gene TRBJ2-1, with TRBD2 as a possible D gene (6 bases). CDR1 and CDR2 from the germline V gene are MGHRA and YSYEKL. Trimming cost V 4 bases and J 1 base, with 14 bases left between them. The CDR3 has 16 residues. The DNA for the CDR3 is TGCGCCAGCAGCCGCACTAGCTCCGGTTCCTACAATGAGCAGTTCTTC. It codes for CASSRTSSGSYNEQFF.

V is TRBV19 and J is TRBJ1-2, with D uncertain. This CDR3 is 14 amino acids long. The V end lost 3 bases, the J end lost 0 bases, and 8 bases lay between the germline ends. Germline CDR1 reads LNHDA; CDR2 reads SQIVND (reference sequence). In DNA form, the CDR3 reads TGTGCCAGTAGTATTTTACAGTCTAACTATGGCTACACCTTC. Its translation: CASSILQSNYGYTF.

This clone was seen just once. This sequence joins TRBV5-1 and TRBJ2-1; 13 nucleotides agree with TRBD2. Unmatched junction bases numbered 8, after V lost 5 bases and J lost 9 bases. This CDR3 is 15 amino acids long. Germline V gene lookup returns CDR1 SGHRS and CDR2 YFSETQ. In DNA, the CDR3 is TGCGCCAGCAGAGCACCGGGACTAGCGGGATCTGAGCAGTTCTTC. This translates into CASRAPGLAGSEQFF.

V usage is TRBV5-1 and J usage is TRBJ1-2, with TRBD1 as a possible D gene (5 bases). V dropped 4 bases and J dropped 6 bases, with 16 bases sitting between them. This CDR3 has 14 residues. Per germline, CDR1 SGHRS and CDR2 YFSETQ. The CDR3, as DNA: TGCGCCAGCAGCCCAGGATCCGGGACTAATGGCTACACCTTC. This gives the protein CASSPGSGTNGYTF.

This clone was recorded only once. This sequence joins TRBV19 and TRBJ1-2; D gene uncertain. The length of the CDR3 is 15 residues. Germline V lookup: CDR1 LNHDA, CDR2 SQIVND (reference sequence). Deletions cut 5 bases from V and 7 bases from J, with 20 bases between. CDR3 sequence: CASSPRGQSYSGYTF. The CDR3 coding sequence is TGTGCCAGTAGTCCCCGAGGGCAGAGTTACTCTGGCTACACCTTC.

The J gene is TRBJ1-6, the V gene TRBV4-1; TRBD1 agrees at 7 bases. This CDR3 region has 15 residues. Germline CDR1 MGHRA, CDR2 YSYEKL. V lost 3 bases to trimming and J lost 5 bases; unmatched junction nucleotides: 4. The CDR3 bases are TGCGCCAGCAGCCAGAGACAGGGCAATAATTCACCCCTCCACTTT. Its protein product is CASSQRQGNNSPLHF.

The chain carries TRBV6-6 and TRBJ1-3, with 9 bases matching TRBD1. The germline V gene has CDR1 MNHNY and CDR2 SVGAGI (reference sequence). The CDR3 length is 17 residues. The V segment lost 5 bases and the J segment 0 bases; nucleotides outside the gene matches: 8. This chain's CDR3 is CASSRTGTGISGNTIYF. The CDR3 DNA reads as TGTGCCAGCAGTCGGACCGGGACAGGGATCTCTGGAAACACCATATATTTT.

The gene calls are TRBV6-6 and TRBJ1-1; D is possibly TRBD1 (5 bases). V was trimmed by 8 bases and J by 0 bases, leaving 13 bases between them. CDR3 length equals 14 residues. Per the germline V gene, CDR1 is MNHNY and CDR2 is SVGAGI (reference sequence). The DNA of the CDR3 is TGTGCCAGCGGTATCAGGGCCATGAACACTGAAGCTTTCTTT. The encoded protein is CASGIRAMNTEAFF.

In DNA, the CDR3 is TGTGCCATCACCGGAGGGTGGGACCGAAACACCATATATTTT. Translated, it gives CAITGGWDRNTIYF. The genes are TRBV10-3 and TRBJ1-3, with D maybe TRBD1 (5 bases). Trimming pared 7 bases from V and 5 bases from J, leaving 15 bases between. Looked up from germline, CDR1 is ENHRY and CDR2 is SYGVKD. This CDR3 comprises 14 residues.

The genes are TRBV30 and TRBJ1-3; D call uncertain. V was clipped by 4 bases and J by 0 bases, with 10 bases between them. This CDR3 has 14 residues. The V gene's germline CDR1 is GTSNPN and CDR2 SVGIG (reference sequence). DNA of the CDR3: TGTGCCTGGACGCGGGGTAACTCTGGAAACACCATATATTTT. Translation: CAWTRGNSGNTIYF.

The chain recombines TRBV18 with TRBJ2-5; TRBD1 matches at 7 bases. V trimming: 0 bases; J trimming: 9 bases; junction bases outside the gene matches: 16. There are 17 residues in the CDR3. Germline CDR1 is KGHSH and CDR2 is LQKENI. The CDR3 DNA follows: TGTGCCAGCTCACCACCGAGCGATAAGGACAGGCCTATGTCCCAGTACTTC. It codes for CASSPPSDKDRPMSQYF.